This T cell receptor beta chain was obtained from a study of spatial heterogeneity in lung cancer. Study information: The donor population consisted of some 72 patients with untreated, early-stage non-small cell lung cancer.

Germline V gives CDR1 SEHNR, CDR2 FQNEAQ (reference sequence). Germline trimming cut 3 bases from V and 8 bases from J; bases unmatched to any gene: 4. The CDR3 consists of 14 residues. TCRdb itself ran the 5' RACE reads through MiXCR, one entry per CDR3 protein. The sample includes more than 95,000 distinct CDR3 sequences, more than 10% of them seen just once. The time point was: blood at routine non-recurrence follow-up after resection. Whole RNA was taken from tumor, nontumor lung or frozen PBMC; it was then sequenced unsorted. Material: PBMCs, obtained at follow-up. The TCR was taken from a male donor with early-stage non-small cell lung cancer. The chain joins TRBV7-9 to TRBJ1-4; TRBD1 matches at 9 bases. As DNA, the CDR3 is TGTGCCAGCAGCTTCGGACAGGGGTGGGAAAAACTGTTTTTT. This encodes CASSFGQGWEKLFF.